The subject of this entry is one T cell receptor beta chain. What it binds is not known. This specimen belongs to a study of neoadjuvant nivolumab and ipilimumab in lung cancer. Data came from immunoSEQ multiplex PCR; TCRdb stores just in-frame clones and leaves some out. Among roughly 18,000 clones, roughly 79% were seen once, and the ten largest hold around 10%. V dropped 5 bases and J dropped 7; count of bases not matched to a gene: 12. The CDR3 totals 16 residues. Germline loops: CDR1 MDHEN, CDR2 SYDVKM. Points from the study as a whole: TCR clonality did not significantly correlate with pathologic tumor regression. Compared with tumor-adjacent uninvolved lung, resected tumors showed greater richness and clonality. From pretherapy to surgery, tumor richness and clonality rose with dual therapy.

This chain links TRBV28 with TRBJ2-3, with 10 bases matching TRBD1. The clonotype originates from an adult with non-small cell lung cancer. Specimen: tumor tissue, collected after neoadjuvant nivolumab, alone or with ipilimumab, at or shortly before surgery. CDR3 in DNA: TGTGCCAGCAGTCAACAGACAGGGGGCGCGACAAATACGCAGTATTTT. Translating it yields CASSQQTGGATNTQYF.